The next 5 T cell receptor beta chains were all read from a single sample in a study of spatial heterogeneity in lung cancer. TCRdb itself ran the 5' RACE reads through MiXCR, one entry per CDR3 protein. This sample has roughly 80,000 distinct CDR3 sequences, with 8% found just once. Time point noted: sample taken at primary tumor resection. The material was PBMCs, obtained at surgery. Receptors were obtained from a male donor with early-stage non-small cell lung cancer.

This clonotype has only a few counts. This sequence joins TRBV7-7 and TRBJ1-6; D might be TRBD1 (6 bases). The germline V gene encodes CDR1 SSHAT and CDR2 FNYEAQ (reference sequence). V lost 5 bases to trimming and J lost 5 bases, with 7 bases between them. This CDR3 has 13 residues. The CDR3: CASSAGDNSPLHF. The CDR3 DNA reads TGTGCCAGCAGCGCAGGGGATAATTCACCCCTCCACTTT.

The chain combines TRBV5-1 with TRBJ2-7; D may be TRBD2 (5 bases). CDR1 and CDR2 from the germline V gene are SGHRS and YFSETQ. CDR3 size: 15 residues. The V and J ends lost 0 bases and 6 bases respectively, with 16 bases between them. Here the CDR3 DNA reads TGCGCCAGCAGCTTGGTAGACGGGAATGGTGTCGAGCAGTACTTC. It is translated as CASSLVDGNGVEQYF.

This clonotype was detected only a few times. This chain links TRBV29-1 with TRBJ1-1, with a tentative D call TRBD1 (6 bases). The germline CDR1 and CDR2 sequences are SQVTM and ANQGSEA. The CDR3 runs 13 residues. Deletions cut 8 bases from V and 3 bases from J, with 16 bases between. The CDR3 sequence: CSTAGGADTEAFF. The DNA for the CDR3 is TGCAGCACGGCGGGGGGCGCGGACACTGAAGCTTTCTTT.

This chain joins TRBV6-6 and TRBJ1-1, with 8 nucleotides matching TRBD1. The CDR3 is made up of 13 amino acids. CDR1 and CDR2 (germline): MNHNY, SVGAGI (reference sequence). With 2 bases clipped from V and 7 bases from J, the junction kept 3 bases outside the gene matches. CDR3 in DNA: TGTGCCAGCAGTTACCCCGGGACAGGTGAAGCTTTCTTT. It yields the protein CASSYPGTGEAFF.

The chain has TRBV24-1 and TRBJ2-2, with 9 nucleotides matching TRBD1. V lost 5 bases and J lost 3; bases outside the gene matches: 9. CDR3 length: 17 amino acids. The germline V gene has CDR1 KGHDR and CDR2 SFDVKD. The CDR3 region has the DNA TGTGCCACCAGTGGCCCACCCGGGACAGGGTACACCGGGGAGCTGTTTTTT. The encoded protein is CATSGPPGTGYTGELFF.